What follows are 10 T cell receptor beta chains derived from one specimen sequenced in a study of blood T cell repertoires in COVID-19. Some clones are missing from TCRdb's copy, which holds only in-frame ones; the method was immunoSEQ multiplex PCR. The sample has approximately 40,000 clones; roughly 90% are singletons. The sequenced sample was peripheral blood. The receptor set was obtained from a human donor in a cohort sampled during active COVID-19.

The V gene is TRBV2, the J gene TRBJ2-5; 10 bases line up with TRBD2. The germline V gene has CDR1 SNHLY and CDR2 FYNNEI. The V segment lost 2 bases and the J segment 3 bases; nucleotides outside the gene matches: 9. The CDR3 length is 17 residues. The CDR3 loop reads CASSEMGAGGMEETQYF. The CDR3 bases are TGTGCCAGCAGTGAAATGGGAGCGGGGGGGATGGAAGAGACCCAGTACTTC.

This clone was counted a few times. V usage is TRBV4-2 and J usage is TRBJ1-6, with TRBD1 matching 9 bases. The trim removed 5 bases at V and 6 bases at J, leaving 5 bases unmatched. The germline V gene has CDR1 LGHNA and CDR2 YNFKEQ. This CDR3 spans 15 amino acids. The CDR3 region is CASSGRQGVNSPLHF. Here the CDR3 DNA reads TGTGCCAGCAGCGGCCGACAGGGGGTTAATTCACCCCTCCACTTT.

The V call is TRBV5-4, the J call TRBJ2-7, with TRBD1 identical over 8 bases. Germline-derived CDR1 and CDR2 are SGHNT and YYREEE (reference sequence). CDR3 length: 13 residues. After removal of 3 bases from V and 3 bases from J, the junction contained 2 bases not matched to a gene. The CDR3 coding sequence is TGTGCCAGCAGCTGGGACAGGAACTACGAGCAGTACTTC. As protein: CASSWDRNYEQYF.

The sample holds a few counts of this clone. The V call is TRBV9, the J call TRBJ2-1; 11 bases are a match to TRBD2. The CDR3 has 16 amino acids. The V gene's germline CDR1 is SGDLS and CDR2 YYNGEE. V shed 3 bases, J shed 8 bases, and the junction held 10 bases outside the gene matches. The CDR3 DNA sequence: TGTGCCAGCAGCGCCCCGCTAGCGGGAGGAGGGGATGAGCAGTTCTTC. It yields the protein CASSAPLAGGGDEQFF.

Written as DNA, the CDR3 is TGCGCCAGCAGCTATTCTAGCGGGAGGGCCCCAGATACGCAGTATTTT. It is translated as CASSYSSGRAPDTQYF. This sequence joins TRBV5-1 and TRBJ2-3; 12 nucleotides agree with TRBD2. Trimming cost V 3 bases and J 4 bases; bases outside gene matches: 6. The CDR3 is 16 residues long. The germline CDR1 and CDR2 sequences are SGHRS and YFSETQ.

The chain employs TRBV7-7 and TRBJ2-7, with D tentatively TRBD2 (5 bases). CDR1 and CDR2 (germline): SSHAT, FNYEAQ (reference sequence). Trimming pared 5 bases from V and 1 base from J, leaving 12 bases between. CDR3 length equals 14 residues. Here the CDR3 DNA reads TGTGCCAGCAGCCAATTAGCGCGATCCTACGAGCAGTACTTC. Amino acids: CASSQLARSYEQYF.

This sequence joins TRBV21-1 and TRBJ2-7; TRBD2 is the table's D call and was not checked against the DNA. TRBV21-1 is reported as a pseudogene. This CDR3 region has 13 residues. CDR3: CASSNSDGYEQYF. CDR3 DNA sequence: TGTGCCAGCAGCAATAGTGATGGCTACGAGCAGTACTTC.

V gene TRBV7-2 combines with J gene TRBJ2-2; possibly TRBD2 for D (7 bases). Germline CDR1 is SGHTA and CDR2 is FQGNSA. Trimming left V 3 bases short and J 5 bases short, with 22 bases between. The CDR3 consists of 18 residues. The CDR3 DNA sequence: TGTGCCAGCAGCTTGGCTGGTGGGGGGGCCTCGGGGACCGGGGAGCTGTTTTTT. Protein: CASSLAGGGASGTGELFF.

V gene TRBV6-5 combines with J gene TRBJ2-7, with 7 bases fitting TRBD2. Trimming at V came to 2 bases and at J to 2 bases, leaving 3 bases not matched to a gene. Germline-derived CDR1 and CDR2 are MNHEY and SVGAGI. CDR3 length: 14 residues. CDR3 sequence (DNA): TGTGCCAGCAGTTACGCGGGAGAAACCTACGAGCAGTACTTC. This codes for CASSYAGETYEQYF.

The chain joins TRBV6-2 or TRBV6-3 to TRBJ2-5, with 7 bases identical to TRBD1. CDR1 and CDR2 from the germline V gene are MNHEY and SVGEGT. The CDR3 covers 15 residues. V lost 0 bases to trimming and J lost 2 bases; unmatched junction nucleotides: 3. This CDR3 reads CASSYSGQRQETQYF. For the CDR3, the DNA is TGTGCCAGCAGTTACTCGGGACAGCGGCAAGAGACCCAGTACTTC.